These 27 T cell receptor beta chains were sequenced from one sample in a study of T cell responses to AZD1222 COVID-19 vaccine. Clones were sequenced by immunoSEQ multiplex PCR, and TCRdb holds only the in-frame ones, with some missing. The profile shows 54,000 or so clones, 70% to 80% of them singletons. This specimen consisted of peripheral blood, obtained 28 days after the second AZD1222 dose. Receptors were obtained from an adult who received the AZD1222 COVID-19 vaccine.

V gene TRBV28 combines with J gene TRBJ2-1, with 8 bases matching TRBD1. With 7 bases clipped from V and 5 bases from J, the junction kept 10 bases outside the gene matches. Germline V gives CDR1 MDHEN, CDR2 SYDVKM. The CDR3 covers 15 residues. The CDR3 nucleotides read TGTGCCAGCAAGACCAGGGGGACAGGAAACAATGAGCAGTTCTTC. This encodes CASKTRGTGNNEQFF.

The J gene is TRBJ1-2, the V gene TRBV3-1 (or the pseudogene TRBV3-2); D unclear. CDR3 length: 15 residues. In germline, CDR1 is LGHDT, CDR2 YNNKEL (reference sequence). The V end was cut by 0 bases, the J end by 7 bases, with 15 bases between. Written as DNA, the CDR3 is TGTGCCAGCAGCCAAGATCGGTGGGAACGCAGTGGCTACACCTTC. This translates into CASSQDRWERSGYTF.

The chain links TRBV10-3 to TRBJ2-3, with no clear D. Trimming took off 0 bases at V and 2 bases at J, with 6 bases between the two ends. Per the germline V gene, CDR1 is ENHRY and CDR2 is SYGVKD. The CDR3 has 14 amino acids. In DNA, the CDR3 is TGTGCCATCAGTGAGTCTGGCTACACAGATACGCAGTATTTT. Its translation is CAISESGYTDTQYF.

The chain carries TRBV28 and TRBJ1-2; tentatively, D is TRBD1 (5 bases). V lost 11 bases to trimming and J lost 3 bases, with 10 bases between them. This CDR3 is 11 amino acids long. Germline loops: CDR1 MDHEN, CDR2 SYDVKM. CDR3 sequence: CASGTDYGYTF. In nucleotides, the CDR3 is TGTGCCTCCGGGACGGACTATGGCTACACCTTC.

This clone was recorded a few times. The chain combines TRBV4-1 with TRBJ1-6; D not resolved. Germline values: CDR1 MGHRA, CDR2 YSYEKL. Trimming shortened V by 1 base and J by 6 bases, and 10 bases separated the two germline ends. CDR3 size: 15 residues. CDR3 sequence: CASSQAVIFNSPLHF. As DNA, the CDR3 is TGCGCCAGCAGCCAAGCCGTTATATTTAATTCACCCCTCCACTTT.

This clone was counted once. The V and J genes are TRBV11-1 and TRBJ2-1; weak D call: TRBD1 (6 bases). Germline lookup yields CDR1 SGHAT and CDR2 FQDESV (reference sequence). The CDR3 spans 16 residues. Trimming cost V 4 bases and J 0 bases, with 13 bases left between them. DNA for the CDR3: TGTGCCAGCAGCTCAATAACCAGGGGCTCCTACAATGAGCAGTTCTTC. Encoded protein: CASSSITRGSYNEQFF. The full variable domain, its missing parts supplied by reference TRBV11-1 and TRBJ2-1, is EAEVAQSPRYKITEKSQAVAFWCDPISGHATLYWYRQILGQGPELLVQFQDESVVDDSQLPKDRFSAERLKGVDSTLKIQPAELGDSAMYLCASSSITRGSYNEQFFGPGTRLTVL.

V usage is TRBV18 and J usage is TRBJ2-5; no clear D gene. V lost 2 bases, J lost 2 bases, and 9 bases lay in between. The germline gives CDR1 KGHSH, CDR2 LQKENI. The CDR3 extends over 14 amino acids. This CDR3 is CASSPENSQETQYF. The CDR3 DNA follows: TGTGCCAGCTCACCAGAGAACAGTCAAGAGACCCAGTACTTC.

The chain employs TRBV18 and TRBJ1-4; D ambiguous. Germline CDR1 and CDR2: KGHSH and LQKENI. The CDR3 covers 14 residues. V shed 1 base and J shed 2 bases, with 5 bases lying between them. CDR3 DNA sequence: TGTGCCAGCTCACCACTACAGACTAATGAAAAACTGTTTTTT. This sequence encodes CASSPLQTNEKLFF.

The chain employs TRBV1 and TRBJ2-1; TRBD2 is the table's D call and was not checked against the DNA. TRBV1 is designated a pseudogene. This CDR3 contains 17 residues. The CDR3 DNA follows: TGCACCAGCAGCCAAGAACGCGGGTGTAGCTCCTACAATGAGCAGTTCTTC. It translates to CTSSQERGCSSYNEQFF.

This chain links TRBV6-2 or TRBV6-3 with TRBJ2-1, with 8 nucleotides matching TRBD2. Trimming at V came to 3 bases and at J to 4 bases, leaving 5 bases not matched to a gene. Germline V gives CDR1 MNHEY, CDR2 SVGEGT. The length of the CDR3 is 15 residues. CDR3 DNA: TGTGCCAGCAGTTATCGTTCTAGCGGGTACAATGAGCAGTTCTTC. Protein sequence: CASSYRSSGYNEQFF.

This chain connects TRBV5-4 to TRBJ1-1; D is possibly TRBD1 (6 bases). With 6 bases removed from V and 2 bases from J, the gap between germline ends came to 8 bases. Germline assignment: CDR1 SGHNT and CDR2 YYREEE (reference sequence). This CDR3 spans 12 amino acids. CDR3 DNA: TGTGCCAGCAAGGGGGGAAACACTGAAGCTTTCTTT. It specifies CASKGGNTEAFF.

Concerning this clone itself: The same CDR3 is also encoded by other DNA sequences in this sample. CDR3 residues: CASSPGQGAGTEAFF. In DNA, the CDR3 is TGTGCCAGCAGCCCGGGACAGGGGGCCGGGACTGAAGCTTTCTTT. V gene TRBV28 combines with J gene TRBJ1-1, with 12 positions matching TRBD1. Germline CDR1 is MDHEN and CDR2 is SYDVKM. CDR3 length: 15 amino acids. V lost 6 bases to trimming and J lost 5 bases; unmatched junction nucleotides: 7. The variable domain in full, completed from reference TRBV28 and TRBJ1-1, reads DVKVTQSSRYLVKRTGEKVFLECVQDMDHENMFWYRQDPGLGLRLIYFSYDVKMKEKGDIPEGYSVSREKKERFSLILESASTNQTSMYLCASSPGQGAGTEAFFGQGTRLTVV.

J is TRBJ1-6 and V is TRBV5-1; D not certain. Germline V gene sequence: CDR1 SGHRS, CDR2 YFSETQ. This CDR3 is built from 15 residues. Trimming left V 4 bases short and J 8 bases short, with 16 bases between. CDR3 residues: CASSLMTGPDSPLHF. The CDR3, as DNA: TGCGCCAGCAGCCTGATGACGGGTCCTGATTCACCCCTCCACTTT.

CDR3 residues: CASSLQQFTDTQYF. The CDR3 region has the DNA TGCGCCAGCAGCTTGCAACAGTTCACAGATACGCAGTATTTT. This chain uses TRBV5-1 with TRBJ2-3; the D is unclear. The CDR3 has 14 residues. Germline CDR1 SGHRS, CDR2 YFSETQ. Trimming stripped 1 base from V and 2 bases from J, with 8 bases between.

This clone was detected a few times. This chain uses TRBV11-2 with TRBJ1-4; perhaps TRBD1 as D (6 bases). The CDR3 loop spans 15 amino acids. Trimming took off 1 base at V and 8 bases at J, with 14 bases between the two ends. The germline V gene encodes CDR1 SGHAT and CDR2 FQNNGV. In DNA, the CDR3 is TGTGCCAGCAGCTTAGGGGCAGGGGCACGGGAAAAACTGTTTTTT. Amino acid sequence: CASSLGAGAREKLFF.

The genes are TRBV3-1 (or the pseudogene TRBV3-2) and TRBJ1-2; 7 positions match TRBD1. CDR3 length equals 16 residues. V shed 1 base, J shed 8 bases, and the junction held 13 bases outside the gene matches. Germline V gene lookup returns CDR1 LGHDT and CDR2 YNNKEL (reference sequence). In DNA form, the CDR3 reads TGTGCCAGCAGCCAAGTTGTAGGGAGACAGGGAGGAGGCTACACCTTC. Protein: CASSQVVGRQGGGYTF.

This clone turned up a few times. The chain joins TRBV18 to TRBJ1-5; D gene unclear. Trimming left V 2 bases short and J 0 bases short, with 8 bases between. The CDR3 is 15 amino acids. CDR1 KGHSH and CDR2 LQKENI come from the germline V gene. The CDR3 DNA follows: TGTGCCAGCTCACCAACACCCAATAGCAATCAGCCCCAGCATTTT. Amino acids: CASSPTPNSNQPQHF.

This chain links TRBV6-5 with TRBJ2-5; D remains unclear. Germline assignment: CDR1 MNHEY and CDR2 SVGAGI. V gave up 5 bases and J gave up 0 bases, with 7 bases separating them. This CDR3 contains 13 residues. The CDR3 DNA sequence: TGTGCCAGCAGTAGGTGGGACCAAGAGACCCAGTACTTC. This translates into CASSRWDQETQYF.

The chain recombines TRBV7-3 with TRBJ2-1; the D gene is possibly TRBD2 (6 bases). Germline V lookup: CDR1 SGHTA, CDR2 FQGTGA. Trimming cost V 2 bases and J 0 bases, with 11 bases left between them. This CDR3 is 16 amino acids long. In DNA, the CDR3 is TGTGCCAGCAGCTTATTGGCGGGGAGCTCCTACAATGAGCAGTTCTTC. Its translation is CASSLLAGSSYNEQFF.

J is TRBJ2-4 and V is TRBV30, with D hard to call. The germline CDR1 and CDR2 sequences are GTSNPN and SVGIG (reference sequence). The length of the CDR3 is 16 residues. V was pared by 3 bases and J by 0 bases, with 15 bases between. CDR3 coding DNA: TGTGCCTGGAGGGAAGGGCCAGCCCTAGCCAAAAACATTCAGTACTTC. Amino acid sequence: CAWREGPALAKNIQYF.

V gene TRBV28 combines with J gene TRBJ2-5; 9 bases are shared with TRBD2. Germline loops: CDR1 MDHEN, CDR2 SYDVKM. This CDR3 spans 14 amino acids. With 2 bases clipped from V and 4 bases from J, the junction kept 2 bases outside the gene matches. The CDR3 DNA is TGTGCCAGCAGTTTAGGACTAGCGATAGAGACCCAGTACTTC. Its translation: CASSLGLAIETQYF.

This clone has just one count. The chain uses TRBV28 and TRBJ2-7; 9 bases agree with TRBD2. From germline, CDR1 is MDHEN and CDR2 SYDVKM. Unmatched junction bases numbered 10, after V lost 5 bases and J lost 2 bases. This CDR3 is built from 16 residues. This chain's CDR3 is CASSRAGGRVTYEQYF. CDR3 coding DNA: TGTGCCAGCAGTCGAGCGGGGGGCCGAGTGACCTACGAGCAGTACTTC.

The chain's CDR3 is CASSLVQASGGYTF. Here the CDR3 DNA reads TGTGCCAGCAGCTTAGTACAGGCATCCGGTGGCTACACCTTC. The J gene is TRBJ1-2, the V gene TRBV11-2, with D possibly being TRBD1 (5 bases). This CDR3 contains 14 residues. The germline V gene has CDR1 SGHAT and CDR2 FQNNGV. The ends were cut back, 1 base at V and 7 bases at J, with 13 bases in the middle.

The chain employs TRBV6-5 and TRBJ1-1; D is possibly TRBD1 (6 bases). The CDR3 has 15 amino acids. CDR1 is MNHEY, CDR2 SVGAGI, per germline. Trimming took 2 bases from V and 4 from J, leaving 14 bases between them. CDR3 residues: CASSYNRASGTEAFF. The CDR3 coding sequence is TGTGCCAGCAGTTACAACAGGGCTAGTGGCACTGAAGCTTTCTTT.

The chain combines TRBV28 with TRBJ1-2; 7 bases are a match to TRBD1. This CDR3 region has 15 residues. The germline gives CDR1 MDHEN, CDR2 SYDVKM. The J segment lost 4 bases and the V segment lost 3 bases, leaving 8 bases of the junction unmatched. DNA for the CDR3: TGTGCCAGCAGTTTCTCGTCGGGACAGAGCTATGGCTACACCTTC. Protein product: CASSFSSGQSYGYTF.

The chain employs TRBV27 and TRBJ1-2; the match to TRBD1 covers 7 bases. The V gene end was trimmed by 7 bases and the J gene end by 4 bases; junction bases not matched to a gene: 12. CDR1 MNHEY and CDR2 SMNVEV come from the germline V gene (reference sequence). This CDR3 contains 15 residues. The CDR3 DNA is TGTGCCAGCACCACTACAGGGGAGTACGGCTATGGCTACACCTTC. Amino acids: CASTTTGEYGYGYTF.

The CDR3 sequence: CASSLARHQETQYF. CDR3 sequence (DNA): TGTGCCAGCAGCTTAGCCAGACACCAAGAGACCCAGTACTTC. The chain carries TRBV7-9 and TRBJ2-5; D unresolved. V shed 0 bases and J shed 0 bases, with 5 bases lying between them. This CDR3 has 14 residues. Looked up from germline, CDR1 is SEHNR and CDR2 is FQNEAQ (reference sequence).